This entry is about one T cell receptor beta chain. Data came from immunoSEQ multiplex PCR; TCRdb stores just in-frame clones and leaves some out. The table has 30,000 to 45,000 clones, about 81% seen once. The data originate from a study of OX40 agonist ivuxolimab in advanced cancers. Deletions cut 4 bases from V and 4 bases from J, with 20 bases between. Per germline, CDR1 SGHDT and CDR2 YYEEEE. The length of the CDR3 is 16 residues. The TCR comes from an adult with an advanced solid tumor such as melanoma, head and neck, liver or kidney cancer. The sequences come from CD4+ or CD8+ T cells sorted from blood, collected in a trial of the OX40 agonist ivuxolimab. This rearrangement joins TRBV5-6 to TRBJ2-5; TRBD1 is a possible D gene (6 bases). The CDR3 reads CASSLRQGKYRETQYF. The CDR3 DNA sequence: TGTGCCAGCAGCCTCCGCCAGGGGAAATATCGAGAGACCCAGTACTTC.